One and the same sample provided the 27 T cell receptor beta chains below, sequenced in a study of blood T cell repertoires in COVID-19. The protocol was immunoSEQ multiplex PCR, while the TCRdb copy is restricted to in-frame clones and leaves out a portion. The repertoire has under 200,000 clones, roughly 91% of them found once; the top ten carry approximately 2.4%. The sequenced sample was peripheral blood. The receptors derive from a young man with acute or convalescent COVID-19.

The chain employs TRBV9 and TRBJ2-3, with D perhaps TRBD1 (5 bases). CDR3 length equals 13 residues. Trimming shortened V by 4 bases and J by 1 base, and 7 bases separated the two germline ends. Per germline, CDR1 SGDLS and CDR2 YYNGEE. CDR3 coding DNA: TGTGCCAGCAGCCCACAGGGCACAGATACGCAGTATTTT. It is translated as CASSPQGTDTQYF.

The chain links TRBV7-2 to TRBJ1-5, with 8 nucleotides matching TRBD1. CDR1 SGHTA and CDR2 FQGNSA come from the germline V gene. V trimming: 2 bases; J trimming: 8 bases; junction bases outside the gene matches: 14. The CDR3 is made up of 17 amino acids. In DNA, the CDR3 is TGTGCCAGCAGCTTACGTTCCCGGGACAGGCAGTTCGAGCCCCAGCATTTT. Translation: CASSLRSRDRQFEPQHF.

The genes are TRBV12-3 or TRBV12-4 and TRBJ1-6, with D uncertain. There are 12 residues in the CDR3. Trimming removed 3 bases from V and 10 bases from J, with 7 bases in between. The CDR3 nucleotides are TGTGCCAGCAGTTTGTCGGGATCACCCCTCCACTTT. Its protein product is CASSLSGSPLHF.

The CDR3 reads CTSISPGLAGVTDTQYF. CDR3 coding DNA: TGCACCAGCATCAGCCCAGGACTAGCGGGAGTGACAGATACGCAGTATTTT. This chain connects TRBV1 to TRBJ2-3; the table's D call, TRBD2, was not checked against the DNA. TRBV1 has pseudogene status. The CDR3 totals 17 residues.

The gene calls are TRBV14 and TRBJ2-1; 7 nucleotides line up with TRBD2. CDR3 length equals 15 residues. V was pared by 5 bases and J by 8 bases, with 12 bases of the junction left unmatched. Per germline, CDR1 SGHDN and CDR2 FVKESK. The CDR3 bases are TGTGCCAGCAGCTCCGGGACTACATTTTGGTATGAGCAGTTCTTC. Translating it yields CASSSGTTFWYEQFF.

CDR3 nucleotides: TGCGCCAGCAGCCGGTGGGGACAAACCTACGAGCAGTACTTC. Its translation is CASSRWGQTYEQYF. The rearrangement links TRBV23-1 to TRBJ2-7; perhaps TRBD1 as D (6 bases). TRBV23-1 is designated an ORF whose function remains uncertain. The CDR3 is 14 amino acids. Trimming removed 6 bases from V and 2 bases from J, with 14 bases in between.

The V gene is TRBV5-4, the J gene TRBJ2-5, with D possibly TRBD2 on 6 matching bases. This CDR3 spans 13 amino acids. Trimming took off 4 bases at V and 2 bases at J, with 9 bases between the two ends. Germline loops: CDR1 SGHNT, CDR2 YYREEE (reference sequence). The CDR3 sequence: CASSQGGQETQYF. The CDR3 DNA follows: TGTGCCAGCAGCCAAGGAGGGCAAGAGACCCAGTACTTC.

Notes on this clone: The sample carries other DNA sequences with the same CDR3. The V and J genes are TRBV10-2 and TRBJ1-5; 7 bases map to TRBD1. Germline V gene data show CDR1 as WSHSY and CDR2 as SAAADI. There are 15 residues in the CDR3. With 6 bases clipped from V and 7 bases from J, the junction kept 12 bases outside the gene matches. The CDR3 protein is CASRDGQVLGQPQHF. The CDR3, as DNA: TGCGCCAGCAGGGACGGACAGGTTCTGGGACAGCCCCAGCATTTT.

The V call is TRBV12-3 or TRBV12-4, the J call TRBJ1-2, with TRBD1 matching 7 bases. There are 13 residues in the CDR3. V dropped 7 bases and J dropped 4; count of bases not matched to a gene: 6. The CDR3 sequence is CASTNDRVYGYTF. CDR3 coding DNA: TGTGCCAGCACTAACGACAGGGTCTATGGCTACACCTTC.

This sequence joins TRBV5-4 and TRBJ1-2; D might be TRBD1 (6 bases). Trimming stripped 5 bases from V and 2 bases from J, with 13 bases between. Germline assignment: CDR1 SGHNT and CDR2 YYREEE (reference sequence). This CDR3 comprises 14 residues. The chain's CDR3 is CASRLDSLNYGYTF. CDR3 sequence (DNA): TGTGCCAGCAGGCTGGACAGTCTGAACTATGGCTACACCTTC. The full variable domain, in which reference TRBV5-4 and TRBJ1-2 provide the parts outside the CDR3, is ETGVTQSPTHLIKTRGQQVTLRCSSQSGHNTVSWYQQALGQGPQFIFQYYREEENGRGNFPPRFSGLQFPNYSSELNVNALELDDSALYLCASRLDSLNYGYTFGSGTRLTVV.

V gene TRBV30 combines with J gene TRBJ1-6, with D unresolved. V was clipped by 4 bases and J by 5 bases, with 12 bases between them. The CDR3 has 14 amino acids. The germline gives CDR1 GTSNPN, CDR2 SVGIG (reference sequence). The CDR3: CAWKGRIDNSPLHF. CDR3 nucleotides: TGTGCCTGGAAAGGCAGGATAGATAATTCACCCCTCCACTTT.

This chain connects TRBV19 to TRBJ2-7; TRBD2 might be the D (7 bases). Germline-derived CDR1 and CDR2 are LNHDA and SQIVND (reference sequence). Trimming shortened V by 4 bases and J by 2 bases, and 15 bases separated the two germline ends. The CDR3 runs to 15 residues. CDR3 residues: CASSRGRERAYEQYF. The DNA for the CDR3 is TGTGCCAGTAGTAGGGGGCGGGAGCGTGCCTACGAGCAGTACTTC.

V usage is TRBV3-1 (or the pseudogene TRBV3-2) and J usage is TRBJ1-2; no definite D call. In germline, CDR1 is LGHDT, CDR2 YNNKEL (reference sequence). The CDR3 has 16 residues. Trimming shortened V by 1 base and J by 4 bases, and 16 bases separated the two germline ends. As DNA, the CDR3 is TGTGCCAGCAGCCAAGTTATTGCACTTGGAGGCTATGGCTACACCTTC. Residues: CASSQVIALGGYGYTF.

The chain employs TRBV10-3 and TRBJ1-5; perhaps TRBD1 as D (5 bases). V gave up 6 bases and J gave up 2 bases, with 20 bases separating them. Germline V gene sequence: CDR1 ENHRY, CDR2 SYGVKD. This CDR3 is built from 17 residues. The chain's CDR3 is CAIRGGKWRAGNQPQHF. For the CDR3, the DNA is TGTGCCATCAGGGGGGGAAAGTGGCGGGCTGGCAATCAGCCCCAGCATTTT.

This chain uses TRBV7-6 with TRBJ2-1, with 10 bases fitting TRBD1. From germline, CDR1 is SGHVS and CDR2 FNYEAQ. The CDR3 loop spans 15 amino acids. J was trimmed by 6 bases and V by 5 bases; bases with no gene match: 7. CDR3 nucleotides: TGTGCCAGCAGCCCCGAGGACAGGGGGATCAATGAGCAGTTCTTC. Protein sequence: CASSPEDRGINEQFF.

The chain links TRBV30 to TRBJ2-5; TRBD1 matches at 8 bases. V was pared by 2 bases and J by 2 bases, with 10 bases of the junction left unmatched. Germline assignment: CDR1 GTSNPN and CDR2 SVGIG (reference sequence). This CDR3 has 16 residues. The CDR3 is CAWSPLDRGAQETQYF. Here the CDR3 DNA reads TGTGCCTGGAGTCCCCTCGACAGGGGAGCTCAAGAGACCCAGTACTTC.

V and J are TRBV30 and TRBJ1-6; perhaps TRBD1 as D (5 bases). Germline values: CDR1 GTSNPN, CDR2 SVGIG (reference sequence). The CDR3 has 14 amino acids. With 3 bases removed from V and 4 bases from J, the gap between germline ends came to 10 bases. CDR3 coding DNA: TGTGCCTGGAGGACACAGGTTTATAATTCACCCCTCCACTTT. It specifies CAWRTQVYNSPLHF.

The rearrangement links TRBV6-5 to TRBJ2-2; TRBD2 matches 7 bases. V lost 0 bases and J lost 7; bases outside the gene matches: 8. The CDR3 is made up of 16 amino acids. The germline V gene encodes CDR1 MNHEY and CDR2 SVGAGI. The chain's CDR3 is CASSYSKTSRIGELFF. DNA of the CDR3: TGTGCCAGCAGTTACTCGAAGACTAGCCGGATCGGGGAGCTGTTTTTT.

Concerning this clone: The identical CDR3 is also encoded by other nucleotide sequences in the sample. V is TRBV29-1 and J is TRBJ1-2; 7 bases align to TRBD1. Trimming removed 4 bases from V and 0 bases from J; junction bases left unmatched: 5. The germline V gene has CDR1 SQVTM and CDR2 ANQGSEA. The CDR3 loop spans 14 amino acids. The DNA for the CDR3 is TGCAGCGTTGTTCGGGACAGAGCTAACTATGGCTACACCTTC. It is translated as CSVVRDRANYGYTF.

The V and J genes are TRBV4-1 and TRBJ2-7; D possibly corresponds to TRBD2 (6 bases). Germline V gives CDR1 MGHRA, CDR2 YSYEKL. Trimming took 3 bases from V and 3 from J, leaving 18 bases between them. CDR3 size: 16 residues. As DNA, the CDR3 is TGCGCCAGCAGCCAGACAAGTTCGGGACTTAACTACGAGCAGTACTTC. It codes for CASSQTSSGLNYEQYF.

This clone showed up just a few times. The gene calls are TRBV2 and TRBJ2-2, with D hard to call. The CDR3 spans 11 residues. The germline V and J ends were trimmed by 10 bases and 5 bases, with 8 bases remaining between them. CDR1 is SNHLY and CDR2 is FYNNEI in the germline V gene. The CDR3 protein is CATSETGELFF. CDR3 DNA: TGTGCCACCTCTGAGACCGGGGAGCTGTTTTTT.

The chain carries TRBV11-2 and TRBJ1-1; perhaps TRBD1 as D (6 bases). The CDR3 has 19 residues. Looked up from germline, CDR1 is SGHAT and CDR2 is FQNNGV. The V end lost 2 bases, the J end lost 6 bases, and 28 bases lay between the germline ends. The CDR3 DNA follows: TGTGCCAGCAGCTTACGGTATGGGGGCAGGATGGGTGGAGAGGCTGAAGCTTTCTTT. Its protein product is CASSLRYGGRMGGEAEAFF.

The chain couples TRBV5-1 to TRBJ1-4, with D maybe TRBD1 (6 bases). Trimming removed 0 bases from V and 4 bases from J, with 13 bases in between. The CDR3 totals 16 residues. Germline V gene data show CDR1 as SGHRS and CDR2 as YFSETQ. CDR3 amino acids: CASSLAPGGFNEKLFF. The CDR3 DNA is TGCGCCAGCAGCTTGGCCCCGGGGGGCTTTAATGAAAAACTGTTTTTT.

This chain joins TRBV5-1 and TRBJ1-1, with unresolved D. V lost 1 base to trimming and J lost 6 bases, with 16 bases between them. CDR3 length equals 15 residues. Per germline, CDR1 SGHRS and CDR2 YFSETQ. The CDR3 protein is CASSLSDTAAAEAFF. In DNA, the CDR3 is TGCGCCAGCAGCTTGTCAGACACCGCAGCGGCTGAAGCTTTCTTT.

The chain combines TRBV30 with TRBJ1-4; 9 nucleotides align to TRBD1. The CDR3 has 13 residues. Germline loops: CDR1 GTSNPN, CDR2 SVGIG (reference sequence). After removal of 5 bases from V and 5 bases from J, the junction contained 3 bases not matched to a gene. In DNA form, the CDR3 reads TGTGCCTGGGGTGGGACAGGGAATGAAAAACTGTTTTTT. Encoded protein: CAWGGTGNEKLFF.

The CDR3 reads CASIERGEQYF. The CDR3 DNA follows: TGTGCCAGCATTGAACGGGGCGAGCAGTACTTC. The chain carries TRBV5-8 and TRBJ2-7; D possibly corresponds to TRBD2 (5 bases). Germline V CDR1 and CDR2: SGHTS, YDEGEE. Between the trimmed V and J ends, which lost 6 bases and 6 bases, there was a span of 10 bases. The CDR3 loop spans 11 amino acids.

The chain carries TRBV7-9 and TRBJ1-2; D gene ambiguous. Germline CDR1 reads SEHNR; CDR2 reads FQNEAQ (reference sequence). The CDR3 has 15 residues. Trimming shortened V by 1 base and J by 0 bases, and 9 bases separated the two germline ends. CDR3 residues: CASSLVEGANYGYTF. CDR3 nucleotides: TGTGCCAGCAGCTTAGTGGAAGGAGCTAACTATGGCTACACCTTC.